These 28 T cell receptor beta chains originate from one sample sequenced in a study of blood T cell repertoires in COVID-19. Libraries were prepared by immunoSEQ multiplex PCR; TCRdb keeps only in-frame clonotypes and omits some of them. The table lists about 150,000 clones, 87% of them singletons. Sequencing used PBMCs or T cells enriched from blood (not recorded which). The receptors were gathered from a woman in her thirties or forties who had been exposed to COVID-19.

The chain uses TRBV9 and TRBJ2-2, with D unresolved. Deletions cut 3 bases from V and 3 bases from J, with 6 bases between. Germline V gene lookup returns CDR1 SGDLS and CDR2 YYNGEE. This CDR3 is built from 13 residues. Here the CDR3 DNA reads TGTGCCAGCAGCGCACAAGACACCGGGGAGCTGTTTTTT. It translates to CASSAQDTGELFF. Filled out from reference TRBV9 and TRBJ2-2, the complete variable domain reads DSGVTQTPKHLITATGQRVTLRCSPRSGDLSVYWYQQSLDQGLQFLIQYYNGEERAKGNILERFSAQQFPDLHSELNLSSLELGDSALYFCASSAQDTGELFFGEGSRLTVL.

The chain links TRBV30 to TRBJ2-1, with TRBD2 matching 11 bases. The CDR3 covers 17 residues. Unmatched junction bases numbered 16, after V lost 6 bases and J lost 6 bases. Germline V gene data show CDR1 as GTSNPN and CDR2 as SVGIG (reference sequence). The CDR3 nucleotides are TGTGCCTGCCCTAAGGGAACTAGCGGGGGACGGTGCAATGAGCAGTTCTTC. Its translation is CACPKGTSGGRCNEQFF.

CDR3 sequence: CASSEYSNRRNEAFF. The CDR3 DNA follows: TGTGCCAGCAGTGAATATAGTAACAGGAGAAATGAAGCTTTCTTT. The chain recombines TRBV25-1 with TRBJ1-1, with D possibly being TRBD1 (5 bases). With 0 bases removed from V and 7 bases from J, the gap between germline ends came to 15 bases. Germline V gene data show CDR1 as MGHDK and CDR2 as SYGVNS. This CDR3 is built from 15 residues.

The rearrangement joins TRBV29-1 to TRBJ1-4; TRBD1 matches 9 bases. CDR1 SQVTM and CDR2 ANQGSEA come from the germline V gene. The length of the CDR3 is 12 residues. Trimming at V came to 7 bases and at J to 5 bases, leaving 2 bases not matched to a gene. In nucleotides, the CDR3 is TGCAGCGCTGGACAGGGGAATGAAAAACTGTTTTTT. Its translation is CSAGQGNEKLFF.

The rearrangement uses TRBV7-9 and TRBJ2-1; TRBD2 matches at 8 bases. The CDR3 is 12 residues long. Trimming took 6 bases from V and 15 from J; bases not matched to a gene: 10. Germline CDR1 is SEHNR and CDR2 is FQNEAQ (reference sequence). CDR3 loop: CASRAWRGARFF. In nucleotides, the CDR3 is TGTGCCAGCAGGGCCTGGCGGGGGGCCCGGTTCTTC.

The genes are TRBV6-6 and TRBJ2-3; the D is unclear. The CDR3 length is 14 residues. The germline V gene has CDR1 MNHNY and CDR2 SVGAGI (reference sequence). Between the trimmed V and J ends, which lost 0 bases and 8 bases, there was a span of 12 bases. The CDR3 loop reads CASSYSPASRTQYF. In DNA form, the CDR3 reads TGTGCCAGCAGTTACTCCCCCGCGTCTCGTACGCAGTATTTT.

The CDR3 DNA sequence: TGCAGCGTTGAAGAGACAGGGATCGGCACAGATACGCAGTATTTT. Its translation is CSVEETGIGTDTQYF. The chain recombines TRBV29-1 with TRBJ2-3; the match to TRBD1 covers 7 bases. After removal of 0 bases from V and 1 base from J, the junction contained 4 bases not matched to a gene. Germline V gives CDR1 SQVTM, CDR2 ANQGSEA. This CDR3 contains 15 residues.

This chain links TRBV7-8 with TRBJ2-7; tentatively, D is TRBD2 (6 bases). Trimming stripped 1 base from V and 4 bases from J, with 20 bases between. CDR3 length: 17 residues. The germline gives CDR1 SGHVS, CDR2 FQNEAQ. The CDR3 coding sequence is TGTGCCAGCAGCTTAGGCACGGCGGGGAAGGCTTTGTACGAGCAGTACTTC. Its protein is CASSLGTAGKALYEQYF.

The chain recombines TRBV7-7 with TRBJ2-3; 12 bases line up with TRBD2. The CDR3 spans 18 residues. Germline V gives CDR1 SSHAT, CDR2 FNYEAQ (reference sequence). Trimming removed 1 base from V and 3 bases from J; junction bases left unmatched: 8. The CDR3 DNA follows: TGTGCCAGCAGCTTAGGCACAGGACTAGCGGGATTAACAGATACGCAGTATTTT. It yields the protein CASSLGTGLAGLTDTQYF.

The CDR3 coding sequence is TGTGCCAGCAGCCCTAGCAGTATCTATGGCTACACCTTC. As protein: CASSPSSIYGYTF. The chain joins TRBV14 to TRBJ1-2; no firm D call. Germline loops: CDR1 SGHDN, CDR2 FVKESK. Trimming pared 4 bases from V and 4 bases from J, leaving 10 bases between. The CDR3 is made up of 13 amino acids.

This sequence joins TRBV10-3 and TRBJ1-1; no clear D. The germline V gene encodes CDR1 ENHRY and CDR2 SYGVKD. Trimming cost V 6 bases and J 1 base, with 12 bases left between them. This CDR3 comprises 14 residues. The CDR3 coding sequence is TGTGCCATCAGGGCGGCTTTTGGGAACACTGAAGCTTTCTTT. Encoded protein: CAIRAAFGNTEAFF.

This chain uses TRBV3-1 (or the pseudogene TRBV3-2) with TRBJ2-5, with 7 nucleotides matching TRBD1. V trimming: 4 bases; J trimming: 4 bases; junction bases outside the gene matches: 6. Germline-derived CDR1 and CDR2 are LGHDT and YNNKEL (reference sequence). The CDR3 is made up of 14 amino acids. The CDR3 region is CASSLTGVGETQYF. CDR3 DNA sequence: TGTGCCAGCAGCCTAACAGGGGTGGGAGAGACCCAGTACTTC.

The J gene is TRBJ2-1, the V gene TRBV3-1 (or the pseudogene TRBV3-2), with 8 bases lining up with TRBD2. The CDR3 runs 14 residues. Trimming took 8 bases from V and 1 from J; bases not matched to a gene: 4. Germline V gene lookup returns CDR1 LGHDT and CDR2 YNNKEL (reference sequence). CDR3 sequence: CASGAGASYNEQFF. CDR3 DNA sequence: TGTGCCAGCGGAGCGGGAGCTTCCTACAATGAGCAGTTCTTC.

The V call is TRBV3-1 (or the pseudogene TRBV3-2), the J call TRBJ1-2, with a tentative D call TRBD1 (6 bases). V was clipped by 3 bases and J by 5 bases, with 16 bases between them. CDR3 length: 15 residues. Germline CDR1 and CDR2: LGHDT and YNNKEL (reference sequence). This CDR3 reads CASSHLARTDYGYTF. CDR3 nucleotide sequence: TGTGCCAGCAGCCACCTCGCGAGGACAGATTATGGCTACACCTTC.

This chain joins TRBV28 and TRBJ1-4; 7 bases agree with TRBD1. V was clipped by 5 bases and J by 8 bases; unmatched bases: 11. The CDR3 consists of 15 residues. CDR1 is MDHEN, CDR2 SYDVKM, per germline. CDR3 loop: CASSDPGQPYEKLFF. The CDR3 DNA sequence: TGTGCCAGCAGTGACCCGGGACAGCCTTACGAAAAACTGTTTTTT.

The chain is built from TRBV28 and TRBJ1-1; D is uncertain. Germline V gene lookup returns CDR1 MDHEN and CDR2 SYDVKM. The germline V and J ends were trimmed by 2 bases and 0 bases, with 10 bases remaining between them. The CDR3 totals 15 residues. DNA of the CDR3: TGTGCCAGCAGTTTAATCGGGTCGGTGAACACTGAAGCTTTCTTT. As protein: CASSLIGSVNTEAFF.

The CDR3 sequence: CASSWGIGQHTEAFF. CDR3 DNA sequence: TGCGCCAGCAGCTGGGGAATCGGACAGCACACTGAAGCTTTCTTT. J is TRBJ1-1 and V is TRBV5-1, with D possibly matching TRBD1 (6 bases). The CDR3 sequence is 15 residues long. V lost 3 bases and J 3 bases, leaving 15 bases between the germline ends. Germline CDR1 reads SGHRS; CDR2 reads YFSETQ.

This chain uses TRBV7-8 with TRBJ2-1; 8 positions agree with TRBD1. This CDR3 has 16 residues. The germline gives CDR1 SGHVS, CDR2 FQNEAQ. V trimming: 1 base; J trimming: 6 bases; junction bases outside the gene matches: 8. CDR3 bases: TGTGCCAGCAGCTTAGAGCGCAGGGGGCGCGGCAATGAGCAGTTCTTC. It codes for CASSLERRGRGNEQFF.

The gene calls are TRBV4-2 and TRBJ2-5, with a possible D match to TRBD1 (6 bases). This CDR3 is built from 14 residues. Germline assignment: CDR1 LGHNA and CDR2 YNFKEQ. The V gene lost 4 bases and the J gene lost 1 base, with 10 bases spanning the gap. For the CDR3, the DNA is TGTGCCAGCAGCCTGGACAGTAGCCAAGAGACCCAGTACTTC. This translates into CASSLDSSQETQYF.

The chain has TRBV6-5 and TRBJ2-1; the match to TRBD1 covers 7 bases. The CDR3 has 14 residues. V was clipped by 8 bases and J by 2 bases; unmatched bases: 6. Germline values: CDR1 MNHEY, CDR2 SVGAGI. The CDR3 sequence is CASSTQGAYNEQFF. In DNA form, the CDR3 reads TGTGCCAGCTCGACGCAGGGGGCCTACAATGAGCAGTTCTTC.

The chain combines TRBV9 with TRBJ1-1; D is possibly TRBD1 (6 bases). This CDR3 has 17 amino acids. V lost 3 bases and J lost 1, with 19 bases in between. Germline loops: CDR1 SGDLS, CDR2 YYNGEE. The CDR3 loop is CASSGRGSRAGNTEAFF. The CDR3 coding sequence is TGTGCCAGCAGCGGAAGGGGGAGTCGGGCCGGGAACACTGAAGCTTTCTTT.

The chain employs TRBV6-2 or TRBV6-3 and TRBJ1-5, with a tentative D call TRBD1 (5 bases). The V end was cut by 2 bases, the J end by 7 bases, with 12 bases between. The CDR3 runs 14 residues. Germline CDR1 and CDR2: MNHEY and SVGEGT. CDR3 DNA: TGTGCCAGCAGTTACACAGGTTTCGGGCAGCCCCAGCATTTT. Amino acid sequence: CASSYTGFGQPQHF.

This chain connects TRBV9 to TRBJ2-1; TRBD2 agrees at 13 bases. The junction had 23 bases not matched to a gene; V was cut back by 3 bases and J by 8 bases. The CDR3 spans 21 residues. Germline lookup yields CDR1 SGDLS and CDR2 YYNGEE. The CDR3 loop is CASSAVGGRPGTSGIWHEQFF. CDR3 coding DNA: TGTGCCAGCAGCGCTGTGGGTGGGAGACCCGGGACTAGCGGGATTTGGCATGAGCAGTTCTTC.

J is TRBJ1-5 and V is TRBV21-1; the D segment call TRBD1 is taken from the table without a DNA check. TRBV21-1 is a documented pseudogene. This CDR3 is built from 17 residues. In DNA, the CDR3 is TGTGCCAGCAGCAAAGAAGTCAGGGTTTATAGCAATCAGCCCCAGCATTTT. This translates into CASSKEVRVYSNQPQHF.

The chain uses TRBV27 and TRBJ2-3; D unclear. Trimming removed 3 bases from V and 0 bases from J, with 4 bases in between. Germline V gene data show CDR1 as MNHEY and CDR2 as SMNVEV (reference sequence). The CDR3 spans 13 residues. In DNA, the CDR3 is TGTGCCAGCAGTTTGCTAAGCACAGATACGCAGTATTTT. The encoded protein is CASSLLSTDTQYF.

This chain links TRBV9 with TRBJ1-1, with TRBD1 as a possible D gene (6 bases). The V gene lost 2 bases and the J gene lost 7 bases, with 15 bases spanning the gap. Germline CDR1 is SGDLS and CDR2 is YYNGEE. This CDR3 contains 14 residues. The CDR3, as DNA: TGTGCCAGCAGCGTTAGGGGGAGGGGAGATGAAGCTTTCTTT. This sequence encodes CASSVRGRGDEAFF.

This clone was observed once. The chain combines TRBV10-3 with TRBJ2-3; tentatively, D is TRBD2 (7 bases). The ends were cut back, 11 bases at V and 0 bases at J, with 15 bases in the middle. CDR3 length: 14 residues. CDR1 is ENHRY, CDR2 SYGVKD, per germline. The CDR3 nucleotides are TGTGCCTCCCGGGGGGCACCTAGCACAGATACGCAGTATTTT. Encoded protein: CASRGAPSTDTQYF.

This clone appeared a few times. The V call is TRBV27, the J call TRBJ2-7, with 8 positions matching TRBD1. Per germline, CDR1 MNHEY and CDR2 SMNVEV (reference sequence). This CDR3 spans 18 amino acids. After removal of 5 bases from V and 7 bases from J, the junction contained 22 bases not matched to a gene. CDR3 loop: CASSLRGLKLPTLEEQYF. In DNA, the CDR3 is TGTGCCAGCAGTCTCAGGGGGCTTAAGCTCCCCACCTTGGAAGAGCAGTACTTC.